These 15 T cell receptor beta chains were sequenced from one sample in a study of radiation and T cells in renal cell carcinoma (dated by TCRdb to about 2020). Library preparation used the immunoSEQ multiplex PCR assay. TCRdb took this table from immuneACCESS and kept in-frame rearrangements with V and J called. Such tables lack part of the clones; where checked against another copy, unresolved V genes explain under half of the gap, and the rest is unexplained. Present in this sample are roughly 90,000 clones, 85% of which were seen just once. The top ten clones comprise approximately 8.6% of the sample. This sample's time point label indicates: blood 4 weeks post-SBRT, at nephrectomy. In the paper's terms, the treatment or condition label means: 15 Gy SBRT to primary tumor, nephrectomy 4 weeks later. Sequenced material: blood, taken from a patient whose treatment included radiotherapy and nephrectomy. These receptors originate from a man aged 45 to 65 with renal cell carcinoma.

By sample fraction, this clone is medium-sized. CDR3 bases: TGTGCCAGCAGTACAACTCTAAGCACAGATACGCAGTATTTT. As protein: CASSTTLSTDTQYF. V usage is TRBV6-6 and J usage is TRBJ2-3; no firm D call. This CDR3 contains 14 residues. V shed 5 bases and J shed 0 bases, with 9 bases lying between them. Germline V gene sequence: CDR1 MNHNY, CDR2 SVGAGI (reference sequence).

This clone is a singleton in its sample. The J gene is TRBJ2-3, the V gene TRBV5-1; possibly TRBD1 for D (7 bases). With 2 bases removed from V and 6 bases from J, the gap between germline ends came to 19 bases. This CDR3 contains 16 residues. Per germline, CDR1 SGHRS and CDR2 YFSETQ. This CDR3 is CASSLSRGAGRDTQYF. CDR3 DNA: TGCGCCAGCAGCTTAAGCAGGGGGGCTGGCAGGGATACGCAGTATTTT.

CDR3 in amino acids: CATRQNYGYTF. The CDR3 DNA reads as TGTGCCACCAGACAGAACTATGGCTACACCTTC. The chain combines TRBV28 with TRBJ1-2, with D tentatively TRBD1 (5 bases). The germline V and J ends were trimmed by 10 bases and 2 bases, with 8 bases remaining between them. There are 11 residues in the CDR3. Germline V lookup: CDR1 MDHEN, CDR2 SYDVKM.

A few counts support this clone. The chain couples TRBV7-9 to TRBJ1-1, with 7 bases aligning to TRBD1. The V and J ends lost 5 bases and 1 base, in that order; junction bases with no gene match: 7. The CDR3 sequence is 15 residues long. CDR1 is SEHNR and CDR2 is FQNEAQ in the germline V gene (reference sequence). DNA of the CDR3: TGTGCCAGCAGCAACCGACAGGGAGCGAACACTGAAGCTTTCTTT. Translation gives CASSNRQGANTEAFF.

This rearrangement joins TRBV7-6 to TRBJ2-5, with D perhaps matching TRBD2 (5 bases). V lost 5 bases and J lost 5, with 6 bases in between. The CDR3 runs 11 residues. The germline V gene has CDR1 SGHVS and CDR2 FNYEAQ. CDR3 sequence reads: CASSPGETQYF. The CDR3 nucleotides are TGTGCCAGCAGCCCGGGGGAGACCCAGTACTTC.

The rearrangement uses TRBV7-9 and TRBJ2-5; no clear D gene. Trimming took 8 bases from V and 4 from J, leaving 8 bases between them. Germline values: CDR1 SEHNR, CDR2 FQNEAQ (reference sequence). This CDR3 comprises 11 residues. This chain's CDR3 is CASPYPETQYF. CDR3 nucleotides: TGTGCCAGCCCTTACCCAGAGACCCAGTACTTC.

The rearrangement uses TRBV9 and TRBJ2-7; 7 nucleotides match TRBD1. The CDR3 loop spans 15 amino acids. The germline gives CDR1 SGDLS, CDR2 YYNGEE. The V segment lost 0 bases and the J segment 3 bases; nucleotides outside the gene matches: 6. The CDR3 region is CASSVDVTGFYEQYF. CDR3 coding DNA: TGTGCCAGCAGCGTAGATGTGACAGGGTTCTACGAGCAGTACTTC.

The chain links TRBV2 to TRBJ1-5; no reliable D call. With 1 base removed from V and 2 bases from J, the gap between germline ends came to 6 bases. The CDR3 has 14 residues. The V gene's germline CDR1 is SNHLY and CDR2 FYNNEI. CDR3 coding DNA: TGTGCCAGCAGTGAAGAAACAGGCAATCAGCCCCAGCATTTT. Protein: CASSEETGNQPQHF.

J is TRBJ1-1 and V is TRBV7-9; TRBD1 matches at 10 bases. V gave up 5 bases and J gave up 3 bases; unmatched junction bases: 6. CDR1 and CDR2 (germline): SEHNR, FQNEAQ (reference sequence). The CDR3 runs to 15 residues. CDR3 in amino acids: CASSPGTGVYTEAFF. CDR3 in DNA: TGTGCCAGCAGCCCCGGGACAGGGGTGTACACTGAAGCTTTCTTT.

This clone was found once. The rearrangement links TRBV7-3 to TRBJ2-3, with D possibly TRBD2 on 5 matching bases. V was pared by 5 bases and J by 1 base, with 22 bases between. Germline CDR1 reads SGHTA; CDR2 reads FQGTGA. The CDR3 sequence is 18 residues long. In DNA form, the CDR3 reads TGTGCCAGCAGCAAAAGGTCTCGGGCTAGCTTCGGCACAGATACGCAGTATTTT. It encodes CASSKRSRASFGTDTQYF.

The CDR3 coding sequence is TGTGCCAGCAGAATCCTAGGGGGAGTATATTCCGGGGAGCTGTTTTTT. Translation: CASRILGGVYSGELFF. The chain combines TRBV2 with TRBJ2-2; D is possibly TRBD1 (6 bases). Germline lookup yields CDR1 SNHLY and CDR2 FYNNEI. V was pared by 6 bases and J by 6 bases, with 20 bases between. CDR3 length: 16 residues.

The chain links TRBV9 to TRBJ1-4, with D uncertain. The V and J ends lost 4 bases and 6 bases respectively, with 13 bases between them. Per germline, CDR1 SGDLS and CDR2 YYNGEE. This CDR3 comprises 14 residues. CDR3 region: CASSYQPRDEKLFF. The CDR3 DNA follows: TGTGCCAGCAGCTATCAGCCCCGGGATGAAAAACTGTTTTTT. The complete variable domain, with remaining parts taken from reference TRBV9 and TRBJ1-4, reads DSGVTQTPKHLITATGQRVTLRCSPRSGDLSVYWYQQSLDQGLQFLIQYYNGEERAKGNILERFSAQQFPDLHSELNLSSLELGDSALYFCASSYQPRDEKLFFGSGTQLSVL.

In its sample, this clone was seen a few times. The chain employs TRBV9 and TRBJ2-1, with D perhaps TRBD1 (6 bases). Germline CDR1 is SGDLS and CDR2 is YYNGEE. V was pared by 2 bases and J by 4 bases, with 13 bases between. The CDR3 covers 15 residues. The CDR3 here is CASSVGWGPYNEQFF. The CDR3 nucleotides are TGTGCCAGCAGCGTCGGTTGGGGGCCTTACAATGAGCAGTTCTTC.

The chain uses TRBV2 and TRBJ1-4; D gene ambiguous. The CDR3 has 15 amino acids. The V gene lost 3 bases and the J gene lost 5 bases, with 13 bases spanning the gap. Germline assignment: CDR1 SNHLY and CDR2 FYNNEI. The CDR3 protein is CASSDLGRANEKLFF. The CDR3 region has the DNA TGTGCCAGCAGTGATCTGGGGAGGGCCAATGAAAAACTGTTTTTT.

The V and J genes are TRBV7-9 and TRBJ1-1; the D gene is possibly TRBD1 (5 bases). The ends were cut back, 1 base at V and 5 bases at J, with 14 bases in the middle. Germline CDR1 and CDR2: SEHNR and FQNEAQ (reference sequence). The CDR3 consists of 15 residues. The DNA of the CDR3 is TGTGCCAGCAGCTTAGTCGGGAGGGGAATGACTGAAGCTTTCTTT. It is translated as CASSLVGRGMTEAFF. The full variable domain, rest sourced from reference TRBV7-9 and TRBJ1-1, is DTGVSQNPRHKITKRGQNVTFRCDPISEHNRLYWYRQTLGQGPEFLTYFQNEAQLEKSRLLSDRFSAERPKGSFSTLEIQRTEQGDSAMYLCASSLVGRGMTEAFFGQGTRLTVV.